The 4 T cell receptor beta chains reported below all come from one sample, sequenced in a study of T cell responses to AZD1222 COVID-19 vaccine. The data were produced by immunoSEQ multiplex PCR, yet TCRdb's version contains in-frame clones alone and is incomplete. This sample has about 85,000 clones; 91% occur once, and the top ten carry about 8%. Sequencing was performed on peripheral blood, taken 28 days after the second AZD1222 dose. The origin of the receptors is an adult who received the AZD1222 COVID-19 vaccine.

This sequence joins TRBV5-5 and TRBJ2-1; the D gene is possibly TRBD2 (6 bases). CDR1 SGHKS and CDR2 YYEKEE come from the germline V gene (reference sequence). V dropped 1 base and J dropped 9 bases, with 17 bases sitting between them. The CDR3 runs 15 residues. DNA of the CDR3: TGTGCCAGCAGCTTGACTAGCCGGAGGGACGGTGAGCAGTTCTTC. Translation gives CASSLTSRRDGEQFF. Supplemented by reference TRBV5-5 and TRBJ2-1, the full variable domain reads DAGVTQSPTHLIKTRGQQVTLRCSPISGHKSVSWYQQVLGQGPQFIFQYYEKEERGRGNFPDRFSARQFPNYSSELNVNALLLGDSALYLCASSLTSRRDGEQFFGPGTRLTVL.

V gene TRBV7-2 combines with J gene TRBJ2-7; 7 bases map to TRBD1. CDR1 is SGHTA and CDR2 is FQGNSA in the germline V gene. V lost 6 bases and J lost 3; bases outside the gene matches: 2. The CDR3 spans 12 residues. CDR3 region: CASRGTVYEQYF. Written as DNA, the CDR3 is TGTGCCAGCAGAGGGACAGTCTACGAGCAGTACTTC. Variable domain in full (rest from reference TRBV7-2 and TRBJ2-7): GAGVSQSPSNKVTEKGKDVELRCDPISGHTALYWYRQSLGQGLEFLIYFQGNSAPDKSGLPSDRFSAERTGGSVSTLTIQRTQQEDSAVYLCASRGTVYEQYFGPGTRLTVT.

The V and J genes are TRBV5-1 and TRBJ1-2, with D maybe TRBD1 (5 bases). CDR1 and CDR2 from the germline V gene are SGHRS and YFSETQ. V lost 0 bases and J lost 4, with 10 bases in between. The CDR3 totals 14 residues. CDR3 in amino acids: CASSLDRGFYGYTF. DNA for the CDR3: TGCGCCAGCAGCTTGGACCGGGGCTTCTATGGCTACACCTTC.

This clone has just a few counts. This same CDR3 is encoded by further DNA sequences in the sample. J is TRBJ2-7 and V is TRBV18; the D is unclear. The CDR3 is made up of 13 amino acids. V lost 3 bases and J lost 0, with 6 bases in between. Germline values: CDR1 KGHSH, CDR2 LQKENI. CDR3 amino acids: CASSPPSSYEQYF. The CDR3 DNA sequence: TGTGCCAGCTCACCTCCGAGCTCCTACGAGCAGTACTTC.